This TCR beta chain appears in the sequencing data of a study of T cell changes during pregnancy in multiple sclerosis. V lost 2 bases to trimming and J lost 5 bases, with 9 bases between them. The germline V gene encodes CDR1 MNHNS and CDR2 SASEGT. The CDR3 loop spans 13 amino acids. Some clones are missing from TCRdb's copy, which holds only in-frame ones; the method was immunoSEQ multiplex PCR. The table has about 77,000 clones, over 75% seen once. The chain is built from TRBV6-1 and TRBJ1-2; maybe TRBD1 (5 bases). The input for sequencing was peripheral blood, taken before pregnancy. This receptor was obtained from a female donor with multiple sclerosis, enrolled in a pregnancy study. As DNA, the CDR3 is TGTGCCAGCAGTGAATACAGGAGATATGGCTACACCTTC. It translates to CASSEYRRYGYTF.